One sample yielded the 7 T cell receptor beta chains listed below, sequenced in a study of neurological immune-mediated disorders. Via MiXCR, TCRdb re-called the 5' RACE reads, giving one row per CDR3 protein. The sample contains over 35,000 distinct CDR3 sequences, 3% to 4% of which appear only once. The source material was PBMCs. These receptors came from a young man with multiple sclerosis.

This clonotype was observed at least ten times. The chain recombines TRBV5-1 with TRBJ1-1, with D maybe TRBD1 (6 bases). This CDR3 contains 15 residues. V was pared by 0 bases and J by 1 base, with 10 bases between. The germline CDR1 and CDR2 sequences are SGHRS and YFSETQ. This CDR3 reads CASSLAGHSNTEAFF. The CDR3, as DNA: TGCGCCAGCAGCTTGGCGGGACACTCGAACACTGAAGCTTTCTTT.

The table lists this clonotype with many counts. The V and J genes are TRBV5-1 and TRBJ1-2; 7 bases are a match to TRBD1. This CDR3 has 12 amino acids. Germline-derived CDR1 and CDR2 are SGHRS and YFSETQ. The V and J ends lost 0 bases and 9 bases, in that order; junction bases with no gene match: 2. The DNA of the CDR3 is TGCGCCAGCAGCTTGGACAGGGGAAGCTACACCTTC. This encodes CASSLDRGSYTF.

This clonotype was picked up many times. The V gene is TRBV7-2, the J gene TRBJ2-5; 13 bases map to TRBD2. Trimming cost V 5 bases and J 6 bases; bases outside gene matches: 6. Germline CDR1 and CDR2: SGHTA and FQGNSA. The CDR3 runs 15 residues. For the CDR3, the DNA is TGTGCCAGCAGCGGGACTAGCGGGGAAGGGAAGACCCAGTACTTC. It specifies CASSGTSGEGKTQYF.

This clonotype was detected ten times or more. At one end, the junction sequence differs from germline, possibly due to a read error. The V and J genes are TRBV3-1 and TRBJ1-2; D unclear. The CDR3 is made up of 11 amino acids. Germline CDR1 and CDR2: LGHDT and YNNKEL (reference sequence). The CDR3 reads CASSLKSHTDF. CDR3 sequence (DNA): TGTGCCAGCAGCCTCAAGTCTCACACGGACTTC.

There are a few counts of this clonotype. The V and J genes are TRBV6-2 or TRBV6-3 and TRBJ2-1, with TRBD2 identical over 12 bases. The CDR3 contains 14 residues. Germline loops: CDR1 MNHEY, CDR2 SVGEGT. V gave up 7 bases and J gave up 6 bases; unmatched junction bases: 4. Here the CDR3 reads CASKTSGGPNEQFF. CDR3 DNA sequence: TGTGCCAGCAAGACTAGCGGGGGCCCCAATGAGCAGTTCTTC.

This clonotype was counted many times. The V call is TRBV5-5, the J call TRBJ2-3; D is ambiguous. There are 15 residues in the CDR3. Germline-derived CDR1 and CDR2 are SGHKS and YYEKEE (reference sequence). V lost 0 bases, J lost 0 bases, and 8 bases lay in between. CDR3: CASSLDGYSTDTQYF. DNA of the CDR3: TGTGCCAGCAGCTTGGATGGCTATAGCACAGATACGCAGTATTTT.

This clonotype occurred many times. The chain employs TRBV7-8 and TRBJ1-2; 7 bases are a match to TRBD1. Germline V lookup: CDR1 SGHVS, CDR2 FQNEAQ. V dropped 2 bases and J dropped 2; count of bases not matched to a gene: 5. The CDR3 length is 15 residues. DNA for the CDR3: TGTGCCAGCAGCTTACGGGACAGCGTCAACTATGGCTACACCTTC. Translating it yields CASSLRDSVNYGYTF.